This T cell receptor (beta chain) was observed in a study of shared clonotypes between healthy human individuals. Study in general: Three plates each covered CD4 naive and memory; CD8 naive two, CD8 memory one.

The germline V gene encodes CDR1 MNHNS and CDR2 SASEGT. The V end lost 1 base, the J end lost 1 base, and 8 bases lay between the germline ends. The CDR3 has 14 amino acids. Produced via immunoSEQ multiplex PCR; TCRdb's table is partial and in-frame only. The sample holds 950,000 to 1,200,000 clones; approximately 75% are singletons and the top ten take about 0.89%. Sequencing was carried out using memory CD4+ T cells from PBMCs. The subset here: CD45RA-negative fraction. The receptor comes from a man between 18 and 35 years old in good health. Some clones in this sample may be carry-over from other donors' samples. The rearrangement links TRBV6-1 to TRBJ2-7, with D perhaps TRBD2 (5 bases). In DNA form, the CDR3 reads TGTGCCAGCAGTGAAGGGAGGAGTTCCTACGAGCAGTACTTC. This translates into CASSEGRSSYEQYF.